These 10 T cell receptor beta chains came from one sample sequenced in a study of blood T cell repertoires in COVID-19 (TCRdb year 2020). The library relied on the immunoSEQ multiplex PCR assay. The immuneACCESS repertoire file appears here via TCRdb, limited to in-frame rearrangements. These files lack a portion of the clones; in checked studies, under half of the deficit traces to unresolved V genes, and the cause of the others is not known. For this sample the table gives about 230,000 clones, of which approximately 84% were detected only once. The ten largest clones represent around 10% of the sample. The sample taken for sequencing was peripheral blood. All receptors derive from a man aged 50-59 years with COVID-19, enrolled during active disease.

The chain has TRBV30 and TRBJ1-6, with 10 bases aligning to TRBD1. Losses at the gene ends were 4 bases for V and 10 bases for J; bases not matched to a gene: 10. This CDR3 has 15 residues. Germline loops: CDR1 GTSNPN, CDR2 SVGIG (reference sequence). DNA for the CDR3: TGTGCCTGGACCCCGGGACAGGGGACGGAGTCACCCCTCCACTTT. Translating gives CAWTPGQGTESPLHF.

Note on this clone: This CDR3 is also generated by other DNA sequences in the sample. The gene calls are TRBV6-5 and TRBJ2-7; 10 bases align to TRBD2. The CDR3 consists of 14 residues. The ends lost 6 bases at V and 0 bases at J; junction bases unmatched: 2. Germline V gene data show CDR1 as MNHEY and CDR2 as SVGAGI. The CDR3 DNA follows: TGTGCCAGCAGCCGGACTAGCGGCTCCTACGAGCAGTACTTC. Its protein product is CASSRTSGSYEQYF.

This chain connects TRBV7-2 to TRBJ1-4; 7 bases are a match to TRBD1. With 6 bases clipped from V and 7 bases from J, the junction kept 8 bases outside the gene matches. Germline CDR1 reads SGHTA; CDR2 reads FQGNSA. The CDR3 covers 14 residues. This chain's CDR3 is CASSTGALREKLFF. The CDR3 DNA is TGTGCCAGCAGTACAGGGGCGTTACGTGAAAAACTGTTTTTT.

The chain links TRBV11-3 to TRBJ1-1, with a weak D call TRBD1 (5 bases). The CDR3 loop spans 14 amino acids. V was clipped by 2 bases and J by 3 bases, with 10 bases between them. Germline V gives CDR1 SGHNT, CDR2 YENEEA. In DNA, the CDR3 is TGTGCCAGCAGCTTACAGGGTAGGGACACTGAAGCTTTCTTT. This codes for CASSLQGRDTEAFF. The variable domain in full, with the rest retrieved from reference TRBV11-3 and TRBJ1-1, is EAGVVQSPRYKIIEKKQPVAFWCNPISGHNTLYWYLQNLGQGPELLIRYENEEAVDDSQLPKDRFSAERLKGVDSTLKIQPAELGDSAVYLCASSLQGRDTEAFFGQGTRLTVV.

V usage is TRBV19 and J usage is TRBJ1-1, with unresolved D. Trimming stripped 6 bases from V and 3 bases from J, with 11 bases between. CDR1 is LNHDA and CDR2 is SQIVND in the germline V gene (reference sequence). This CDR3 has 13 amino acids. The CDR3 bases are TGTGCCAGTAGATCGGAGACCTACACTGAAGCTTTCTTT. Its translation is CASRSETYTEAFF.

The rearrangement joins TRBV5-5 to TRBJ1-6; D is undetermined. The V and J ends lost 5 bases and 1 base respectively, with 7 bases between them. The CDR3 is 14 amino acids. From germline, CDR1 is SGHKS and CDR2 YYEKEE (reference sequence). CDR3 protein: CASREGSYNSPLHF. CDR3 bases: TGTGCCAGCAGGGAGGGATCCTATAATTCACCCCTCCACTTT.

The chain has TRBV30 and TRBJ1-5, with D uncertain. Germline CDR1 is GTSNPN and CDR2 is SVGIG (reference sequence). V was cut by 3 bases and J by 6 bases, with 15 bases left in between. CDR3 size: 14 residues. The CDR3 protein is CAWSSQEKIQPQHF. The DNA for the CDR3 is TGTGCCTGGAGCTCCCAGGAAAAGATTCAGCCCCAGCATTTT.

The V and J genes are TRBV6-4 and TRBJ2-7; D ambiguous. The CDR3 consists of 15 residues. Trimming cost V 0 bases and J 4 bases, with 13 bases left between them. Germline V gene data show CDR1 as MRHNA and CDR2 as SNTAGT. This chain's CDR3 is CASSDSPKWAYEQYF. The CDR3 nucleotides are TGTGCCAGCAGTGACTCACCTAAATGGGCTTACGAGCAGTACTTC.

The chain carries TRBV16 and TRBJ1-1; D is possibly TRBD1 (5 bases). V was trimmed by 4 bases and J by 0 bases, leaving 18 bases between them. CDR3 size: 17 residues. Germline V gene sequence: CDR1 KGHSY, CDR2 FQNENV. This chain's CDR3 is CASSPLRGLSMNTEAFF. Written as DNA, the CDR3 is TGTGCCAGCAGCCCGCTTAGGGGCCTAAGCATGAACACTGAAGCTTTCTTT.

V usage is TRBV10-3 and J usage is TRBJ1-1; D remains unclear. The CDR3 length is 13 residues. Looked up from germline, CDR1 is ENHRY and CDR2 is SYGVKD. V was clipped by 6 bases and J by 8 bases, with 16 bases between them. The CDR3 region has the DNA TGTGCCATCAGCCCCGGCGGAACCCGGGAAGCTTTCTTT. Amino acids: CAISPGGTREAFF.